The present T cell receptor beta chain was sequenced within a study of CD8+ T cells in alopecia areata. General study findings and limits: Possibly because of HLA-related factors, TCR sharing was less clear across patients than in mice. Scalp and blood retained many expanded lesional clones during tofacitinib.

Treatment meaning: oral pan-JAK inhibitor, 5-10 mg twice daily. Peripheral blood and lesional scalp punch biopsies came from alopecia areata patients. As regards this clone: Its cognate antigen is unknown.

Extraction and reverse transcription of RNA yielded cDNA as the sequencing template. Data came from immunoSEQ multiplex PCR; TCRdb stores just in-frame clones and leaves some out. The sample lists about 260,000 clones, roughly 63% occurring once. The sequence was collected from a human donor with alopecia areata. The sample was CD4+ T cells sorted from blood, taken around week 54, from a patient treated with tofacitinib.

The CDR3 region has the DNA TGTGCCAGCAGCTTGGCCCGGGCCCTAAGTAACTATGGCTACACCTTC. Translation gives CASSLARALSNYGYTF. The gene calls are TRBV5-4 and TRBJ1-2, with D uncertain. This CDR3 contains 16 residues. V gave up 0 bases and J gave up 1 base, with 13 bases separating them. Germline CDR1 SGHNT, CDR2 YYREEE (reference sequence).